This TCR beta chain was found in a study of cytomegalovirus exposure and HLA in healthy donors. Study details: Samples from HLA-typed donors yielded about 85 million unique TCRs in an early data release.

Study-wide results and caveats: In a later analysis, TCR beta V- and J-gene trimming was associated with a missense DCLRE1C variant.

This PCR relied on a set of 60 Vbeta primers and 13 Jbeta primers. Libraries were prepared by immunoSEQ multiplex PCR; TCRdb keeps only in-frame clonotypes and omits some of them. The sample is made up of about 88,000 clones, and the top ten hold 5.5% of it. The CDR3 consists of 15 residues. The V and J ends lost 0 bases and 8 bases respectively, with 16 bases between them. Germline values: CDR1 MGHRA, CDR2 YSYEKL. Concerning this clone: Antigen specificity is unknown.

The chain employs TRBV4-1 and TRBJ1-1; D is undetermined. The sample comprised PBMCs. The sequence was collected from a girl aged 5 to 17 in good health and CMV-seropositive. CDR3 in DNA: TGCGCCAGCAGCCAAGATCCTGGCGACAATCGCGAAGCTTTCTTT. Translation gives CASSQDPGDNREAFF.